One and the same sample provided the 9 T cell receptor beta chains below, sequenced in a study of Graves' ophthalmopathy and Graves' hyperthyroidism. For repertoire sequencing, the TCR beta CDR3 regions were amplified from RNA transcripts. The first-round RT-PCR employed HTBI primers together with the Qiagen OneStep RT-PCR kit. A multiplex PCR was then performed as the second round. TCRdb ran MiXCR on the multiplex PCR reads and lists one entry per CDR3 protein. The repertoire consists of 52,000 or so distinct CDR3 sequences, with less than 55% occurring once and the leading ten covering roughly 4.7%. The specimen was peripheral blood. The receptors were sampled from an adult woman with Graves' ophthalmopathy.

This clonotype ranks as medium-sized. The CDR3 protein is CASSATGNEQFF. CDR3 in DNA: TGTGCCAGCAGCGCGACAGGGAATGAGCAGTTCTTC. J is TRBJ2-1 and V is TRBV7-2; TRBD1 matches 7 bases. CDR3 size: 12 residues. Germline trimming cut 5 bases from V and 7 bases from J; bases unmatched to any gene: 2. The V gene's germline CDR1 is SGHTA and CDR2 FQGNSA.

Many counts were recorded for this clonotype. CDR3 region: CASSVGQGVTEAFF. DNA for the CDR3: TGTGCCAGCAGTGTGGGACAGGGAGTCACTGAAGCTTTCTTT. The chain carries TRBV6-5 and TRBJ1-1, with 9 positions matching TRBD1. The CDR3 sequence is 14 residues long. V dropped 5 bases and J dropped 4; count of bases not matched to a gene: 5. Per the germline V gene, CDR1 is MNHEY and CDR2 is SVGAGI.

This clonotype appeared a few times. The rearrangement joins TRBV7-7 to TRBJ2-7, with D possibly called TRBD1 or TRBD2 (5 bases each). The length of the CDR3 is 13 residues. In germline, CDR1 is SSHAT, CDR2 FNYEAQ (reference sequence). This chain's CDR3 is CADPGRATYEQYF. The CDR3, as DNA: TGTGCGGACCCGGGACGCGCCACCTACGAGCAGTACTTC.

This clonotype was seen at least ten times. The chain links TRBV7-2 to TRBJ1-1; 10 nucleotides align to TRBD1. CDR1 and CDR2 (germline): SGHTA, FQGNSA. The CDR3 has 15 amino acids. V trimming: 3 bases; J trimming: 5 bases; junction bases outside the gene matches: 6. The CDR3 DNA reads as TGTGCCAGCAGCTTCCGGACAGGGGGAAGTACTGAAGCTTTCTTT. The encoded protein is CASSFRTGGSTEAFF.

The rearrangement links TRBV7-9 to TRBJ2-6, with 11 bases lining up with TRBD2. CDR1 is SEHNR and CDR2 is FQNEAQ in the germline V gene (reference sequence). J gave up 0 bases and V 4 bases, and 8 bases lay outside the gene matches. This CDR3 is 19 amino acids long. The CDR3 protein is CASSSEVGLAGSGANVLTF. The CDR3 nucleotides are TGTGCCAGCAGCTCAGAGGTAGGACTAGCGGGCTCTGGGGCCAACGTCCTGACTTTC.

In this sample, this clonotype turned up many times. The chain combines TRBV4-3 with TRBJ1-1; D not resolved. The CDR3 sequence is 14 residues long. Germline V gene data show CDR1 as LGHNA and CDR2 as YSLEER. V shed 0 bases and J shed 10 bases, with 15 bases lying between them. The CDR3 DNA is TGCGCCAGCAGCCAAGAGGTCCGCGGGAGAAGAGCTTTCTTT. Protein product: CASSQEVRGRRAFF.

The chain joins TRBV12-3 or TRBV12-4 to TRBJ1-5; TRBD1 matches 10 bases. CDR3 length: 16 amino acids. V lost 5 bases to trimming and J lost 11 bases; unmatched junction nucleotides: 15. CDR3 nucleotide sequence: TGTGCCAGCAGTGATACCCCGGGACAGGGGTCTGATACCCAGCATTTT. Amino acid sequence: CASSDTPGQGSDTQHF.

This clonotype was detected many times. The rearrangement uses TRBV6-2 or TRBV6-3 and TRBJ2-3; 8 nucleotides match TRBD2. The junction had 4 bases not matched to a gene; V was cut back by 4 bases and J by 4 bases. The CDR3 loop spans 14 amino acids. CDR1 and CDR2 from the germline V gene are MNHEY and SVGEGT. The CDR3 DNA is TGTGCCAGCAGTTTGGGACTAGGGGCAGATACGCAGTATTTT. Its translation is CASSLGLGADTQYF.

This clonotype showed up many times. This chain joins TRBV13 and TRBJ2-7; 7 nucleotides line up with TRBD2. Unmatched junction bases numbered 2, after V lost 2 bases and J lost 1 base. CDR1 is PRHDT and CDR2 is FYEKMQ in the germline V gene (reference sequence). The CDR3 is 14 residues long. The CDR3 coding sequence is TGTGCCAGCAGCTTAACGGGAGGATCCTACGAGCAGTACTTC. Its protein is CASSLTGGSYEQYF.